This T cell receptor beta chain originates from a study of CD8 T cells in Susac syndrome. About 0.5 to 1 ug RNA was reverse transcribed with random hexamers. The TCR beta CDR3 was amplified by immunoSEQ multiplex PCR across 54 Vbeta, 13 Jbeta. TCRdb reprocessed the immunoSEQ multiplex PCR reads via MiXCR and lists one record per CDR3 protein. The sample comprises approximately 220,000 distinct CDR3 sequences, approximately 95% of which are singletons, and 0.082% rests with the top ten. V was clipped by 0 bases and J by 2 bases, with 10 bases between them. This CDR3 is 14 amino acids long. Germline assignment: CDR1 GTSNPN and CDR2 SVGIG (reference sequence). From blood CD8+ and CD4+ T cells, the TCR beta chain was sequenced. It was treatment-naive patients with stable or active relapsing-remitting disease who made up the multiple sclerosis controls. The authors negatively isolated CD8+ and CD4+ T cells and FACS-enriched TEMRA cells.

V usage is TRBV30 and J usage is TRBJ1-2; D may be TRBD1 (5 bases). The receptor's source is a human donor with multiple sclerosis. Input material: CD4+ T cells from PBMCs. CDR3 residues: CAWSVNRGNYGYTF. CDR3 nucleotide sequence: TGTGCCTGGAGTGTAAACCGGGGGAACTATGGCTACACCTTC.